The present T cell receptor beta chain was sequenced within a study of blood T cell repertoires in COVID-19. Study background: The United States, Italy and Spain were the sources of the acute and convalescent COVID-19 samples.

This CDR3 comprises 13 residues. Germline V gene data show CDR1 as SNHLY and CDR2 as FYNNEI. Concerning this clone: Germline and junction disagree at one end, which may indicate a read error.

Per the original data handling: Amplification of reference gene primers was used by the study to estimate nucleated cell counts. The repertoire was sequenced with immunoSEQ multiplex PCR; TCRdb's copy has only in-frame clones and lacks some. Clonal size and the V and J genes are those of that table, whereas D and trimming came from the DNA. The sample gives about 260,000 clones, 70% to 90% of which show up once; around 2.5% is in the top ten. The clonotype was recovered from a woman between 45 and 60 years old with acute or convalescent COVID-19. The chain employs TRBV2 and TRBJ2-1; TRBD2 matches at 8 bases. Sequencing was carried out using peripheral blood. The CDR3 region has the DNA TGTGCCAGCAGTGAAGCTCCGGGACTAGGAGCTCTCTTC. Translation gives CASSEAPGLGALF.